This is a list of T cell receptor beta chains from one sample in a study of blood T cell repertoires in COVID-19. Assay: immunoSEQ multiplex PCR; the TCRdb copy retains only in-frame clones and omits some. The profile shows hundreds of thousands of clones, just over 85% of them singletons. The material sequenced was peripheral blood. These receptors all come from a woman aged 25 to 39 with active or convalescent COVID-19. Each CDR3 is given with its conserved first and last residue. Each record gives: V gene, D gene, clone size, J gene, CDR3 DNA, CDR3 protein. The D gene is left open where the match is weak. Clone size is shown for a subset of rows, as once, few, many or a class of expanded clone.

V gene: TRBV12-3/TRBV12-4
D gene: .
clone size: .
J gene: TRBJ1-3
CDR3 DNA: TGTGCCAGCAGCGAGAACTCTGGAAACACCATATATTTT
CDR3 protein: CASSENSGNTIYF

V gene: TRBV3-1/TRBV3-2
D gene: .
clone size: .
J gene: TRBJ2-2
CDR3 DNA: TGTGCCAGCAGCCAACTCCAGTCGAACACCGGGGAGCTGTTTTTT
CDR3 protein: CASSQLQSNTGELFF

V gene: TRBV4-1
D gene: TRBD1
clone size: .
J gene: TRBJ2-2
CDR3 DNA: TGCGCCAGCAGCCAACGGCGGACAGGGGACACCGGGGAGCTGTTTTTT
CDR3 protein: CASSQRRTGDTGELFF

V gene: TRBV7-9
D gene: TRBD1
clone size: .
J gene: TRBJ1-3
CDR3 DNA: TGTGCCAGCAGCACAAGCCCGACAGGGGGTGACTCTGGAAACACCATATATTTT
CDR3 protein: CASSTSPTGGDSGNTIYF

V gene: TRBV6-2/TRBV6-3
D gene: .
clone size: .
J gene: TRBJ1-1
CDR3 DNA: TGTGCCAGCAGTTACTCTTACATCTCTAGGGGAAACACTGAAGCTTTCTTT
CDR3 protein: CASSYSYISRGNTEAFF

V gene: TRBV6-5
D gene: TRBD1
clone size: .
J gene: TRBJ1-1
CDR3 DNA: TGTGCCAGCAGTCACAGGGGCCGGCTCACTGAAGCTTTCTTT
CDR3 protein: CASSHRGRLTEAFF

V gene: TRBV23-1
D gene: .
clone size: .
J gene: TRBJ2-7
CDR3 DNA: TGCGCCCAGTCTTTGCCCGAGCAGTACTTC
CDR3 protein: CAQSLPEQYF

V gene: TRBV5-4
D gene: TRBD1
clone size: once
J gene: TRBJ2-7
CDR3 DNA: TGTGCCAGCAGCTCGCCCACCCGGACAGGGTTGTACGAGCAGTACTTC
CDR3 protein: CASSSPTRTGLYEQYF

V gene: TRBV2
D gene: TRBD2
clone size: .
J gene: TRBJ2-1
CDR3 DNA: TGTGCCAGCAGTTGGACTAGCGGGGGAATAAACAATGAGCAGTTCTTC
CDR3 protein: CASSWTSGGINNEQFF

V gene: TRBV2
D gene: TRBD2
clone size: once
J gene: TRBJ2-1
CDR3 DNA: TGTGCCAGCAGTGGTCTAGCGGGAATTAATGAGCAGTTCTTC
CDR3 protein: CASSGLAGINEQFF